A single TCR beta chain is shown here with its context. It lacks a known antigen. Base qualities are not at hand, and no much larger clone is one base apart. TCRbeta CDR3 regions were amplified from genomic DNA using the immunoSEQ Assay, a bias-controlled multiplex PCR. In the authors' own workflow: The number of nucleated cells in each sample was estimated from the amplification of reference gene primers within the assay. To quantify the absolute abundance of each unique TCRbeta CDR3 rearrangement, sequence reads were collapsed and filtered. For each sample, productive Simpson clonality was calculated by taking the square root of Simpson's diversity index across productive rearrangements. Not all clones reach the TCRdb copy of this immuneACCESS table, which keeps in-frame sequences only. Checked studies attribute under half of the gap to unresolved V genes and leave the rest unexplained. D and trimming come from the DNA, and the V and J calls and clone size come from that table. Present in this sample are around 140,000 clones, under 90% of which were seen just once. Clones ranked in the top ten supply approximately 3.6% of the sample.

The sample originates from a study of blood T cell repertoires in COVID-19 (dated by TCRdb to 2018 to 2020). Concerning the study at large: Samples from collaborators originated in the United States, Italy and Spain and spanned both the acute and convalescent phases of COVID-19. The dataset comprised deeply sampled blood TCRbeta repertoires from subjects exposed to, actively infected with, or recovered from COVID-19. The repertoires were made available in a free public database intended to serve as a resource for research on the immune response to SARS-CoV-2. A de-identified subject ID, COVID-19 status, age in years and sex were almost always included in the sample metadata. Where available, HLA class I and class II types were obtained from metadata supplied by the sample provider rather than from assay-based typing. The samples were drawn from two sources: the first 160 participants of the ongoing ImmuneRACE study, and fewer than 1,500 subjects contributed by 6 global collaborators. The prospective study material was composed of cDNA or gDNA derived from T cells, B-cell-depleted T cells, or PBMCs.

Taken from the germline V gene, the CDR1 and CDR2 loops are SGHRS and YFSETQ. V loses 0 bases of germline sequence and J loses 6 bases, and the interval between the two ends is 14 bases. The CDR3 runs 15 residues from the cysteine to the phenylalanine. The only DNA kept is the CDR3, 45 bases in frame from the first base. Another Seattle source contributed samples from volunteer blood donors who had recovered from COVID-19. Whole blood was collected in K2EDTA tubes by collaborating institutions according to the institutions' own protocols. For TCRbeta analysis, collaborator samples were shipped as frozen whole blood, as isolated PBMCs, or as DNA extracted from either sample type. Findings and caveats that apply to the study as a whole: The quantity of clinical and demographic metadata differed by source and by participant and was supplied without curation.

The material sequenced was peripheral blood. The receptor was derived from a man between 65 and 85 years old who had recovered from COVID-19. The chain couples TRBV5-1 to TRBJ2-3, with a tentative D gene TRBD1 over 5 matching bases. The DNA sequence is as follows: TGCGCCAGCAGCTTGGGATCAAGGGGAACTGATACGCAGTATTTT. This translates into CASSLGSRGTDTQYF.